The 30 T cell receptor beta chains listed next were all sequenced from one sample in a study of blood T cell repertoires in COVID-19. Clones were sequenced by immunoSEQ multiplex PCR, and TCRdb holds only the in-frame ones, with some missing. The top ten clones hold 10% of a sample with around 220,000 clones, roughly 80% of them seen once. Sequenced sample: peripheral blood. The receptors come from a woman aged 80 or over with acute or convalescent COVID-19.

J is TRBJ1-5 and V is TRBV28, with D perhaps TRBD1 (6 bases). Trimming took off 2 bases at V and 0 bases at J, with 11 bases between the two ends. The CDR3 is made up of 16 amino acids. Germline loops: CDR1 MDHEN, CDR2 SYDVKM. CDR3 coding DNA: TGTGCCAGCAGTTTAGGGGGCCGATATAGCAATCAGCCCCAGCATTTT. This sequence encodes CASSLGGRYSNQPQHF. The full variable domain, rest sourced from reference TRBV28 and TRBJ1-5, is DVKVTQSSRYLVKRTGEKVFLECVQDMDHENMFWYRQDPGLGLRLIYFSYDVKMKEKGDIPEGYSVSREKKERFSLILESASTNQTSMYLCASSLGGRYSNQPQHFGDGTRLSIL.

This clone was seen more than once but under ten times. V and J are TRBV16 and TRBJ1-5; D remains unclear. Trimming removed 4 bases from V and 1 base from J, with 8 bases in between. The CDR3 has 14 amino acids. Germline lookup yields CDR1 KGHSY and CDR2 FQNENV. This chain's CDR3 is CASSPLNSNQPQHF. Written as DNA, the CDR3 is TGTGCCAGCAGCCCCCTAAACAGCAATCAGCCCCAGCATTTT.

The genes are TRBV28 and TRBJ2-7; 7 bases line up with TRBD2. The V and J ends lost 4 bases and 2 bases, in that order; junction bases with no gene match: 20. CDR3 length equals 19 residues. Germline lookup yields CDR1 MDHEN and CDR2 SYDVKM. CDR3 residues: CASSSHTGLRGWNPYEQYF. CDR3 DNA sequence: TGTGCCAGCAGTTCCCACACGGGACTACGCGGTTGGAATCCCTACGAGCAGTACTTC.

This chain uses TRBV9 with TRBJ2-1, with 11 bases that match TRBD2. Germline CDR1 SGDLS, CDR2 YYNGEE. This CDR3 has 16 amino acids. V was pared by 4 bases and J by 2 bases, with 5 bases of the junction left unmatched. The CDR3, as DNA: TGTGCCAGCAGCTTTAGCGGGGGGGCCACCTACAATGAGCAGTTCTTC. Protein sequence: CASSFSGGATYNEQFF.

This clone was detected ten times or more. V and J are TRBV29-1 and TRBJ2-7, with TRBD1 as a possible D gene (5 bases). The CDR3 sequence is 13 residues long. The V and J ends lost 4 bases and 0 bases respectively, with 10 bases between them. Germline V gene data show CDR1 as SQVTM and CDR2 as ANQGSEA. The CDR3 sequence is CSVVIQVSYEQYF. CDR3 bases: TGCAGCGTTGTCATACAGGTCTCCTACGAGCAGTACTTC.

J is TRBJ2-2 and V is TRBV19; D may be TRBD2 (6 bases). Looked up from germline, CDR1 is LNHDA and CDR2 is SQIVND (reference sequence). The CDR3 has 15 residues. Between the trimmed V and J ends, which lost 6 bases and 5 bases, there was a span of 16 bases. The CDR3 region is CASSFGGEGTGELFF. As DNA, the CDR3 is TGTGCCAGTAGCTTCGGGGGTGAGGGTACCGGGGAGCTGTTTTTT.

The rearrangement uses TRBV2 and TRBJ2-5; D may be TRBD2 (6 bases). This CDR3 comprises 13 residues. V was shortened by 4 bases and J by 2 bases, with 8 bases between the two germline ends. In germline, CDR1 is SNHLY, CDR2 FYNNEI. The CDR3 loop reads CASSATRQETQYF. Here the CDR3 DNA reads TGTGCCAGCAGTGCGACTAGGCAAGAGACCCAGTACTTC.

The V call is TRBV7-8, the J call TRBJ2-7; the match to TRBD2 covers 12 bases. Germline V gene data show CDR1 as SGHVS and CDR2 as FQNEAQ. Germline trimming cut 1 base from V and 1 base from J; bases unmatched to any gene: 8. This CDR3 is built from 18 residues. The DNA for the CDR3 is TGTGCCAGCAGCTTAGTGAGTGGGCTAGCGGGAGGGTCCTACGAGCAGTACTTC. This encodes CASSLVSGLAGGSYEQYF.

This rearrangement joins TRBV10-3 to TRBJ2-1; TRBD2 agrees at 13 bases. V dropped 8 bases and J dropped 2; count of bases not matched to a gene: 3. The CDR3 is 15 amino acids. Germline V gene lookup returns CDR1 ENHRY and CDR2 SYGVKD. This CDR3 reads CAIAGTSGAYNEQFF. The CDR3 coding sequence is TGTGCCATCGCAGGGACTAGCGGGGCCTACAATGAGCAGTTCTTC.

This clone was recorded only once. The chain links TRBV2 to TRBJ1-5; D might be TRBD1 (5 bases). V was clipped by 1 base and J by 3 bases, with 10 bases between them. Germline-derived CDR1 and CDR2 are SNHLY and FYNNEI. The CDR3 covers 15 residues. The CDR3 region is CASSEGRVANQPQHF. The CDR3 DNA reads as TGTGCCAGCAGTGAAGGCAGGGTTGCCAATCAGCCCCAGCATTTT.

The chain joins TRBV14 to TRBJ1-2; 7 bases are shared with TRBD1. CDR1 and CDR2 from the germline V gene are SGHDN and FVKESK. Trimming cost V 0 bases and J 5 bases; bases outside gene matches: 3. The length of the CDR3 is 14 residues. CDR3 coding DNA: TGTGCCAGCAGCCAAGATTCAGGGGGATATGGCTACACCTTC. Translated: CASSQDSGGYGYTF.

The V and J genes are TRBV5-4 and TRBJ2-1; D is uncertain. V was pared by 1 base and J by 8 bases, with 7 bases between. This CDR3 is 12 amino acids long. Germline CDR1 is SGHNT and CDR2 is YYREEE (reference sequence). Here the CDR3 reads CASSLISDEQFF. CDR3 bases: TGTGCCAGCAGCTTGATATCGGATGAGCAGTTCTTC.

The rearrangement joins TRBV6-2 or TRBV6-3 to TRBJ2-5, with D tentatively TRBD2 (5 bases). The CDR3 extends over 16 amino acids. Germline V gives CDR1 MNHEY, CDR2 SVGEGT. The V gene lost 6 bases and the J gene lost 5 bases, with 22 bases spanning the gap. The CDR3 reads CASSPARTRRIETQYF. The CDR3 bases are TGTGCCAGCAGCCCCGCCCGTACTAGGAGGATCGAGACCCAGTACTTC.

This clone was seen only a few times. The chain joins TRBV11-2 to TRBJ2-7; 8 nucleotides line up with TRBD1. V shed 1 base, J shed 8 bases, and the junction held 10 bases outside the gene matches. Looked up from germline, CDR1 is SGHAT and CDR2 is FQNNGV. The CDR3 is 15 residues long. The CDR3, as DNA: TGTGCCAGCAGCTTAGTGTGGCCCGGGACAGGCCAGCAGTACTTC. It codes for CASSLVWPGTGQQYF. Filled out from reference TRBV11-2 and TRBJ2-7, the complete variable domain reads EAGVAQSPRYKIIEKRQSVAFWCNPISGHATLYWYQQILGQGPKLLIQFQNNGVVDDSQLPKDRFSAERLKGVDSTLKIQPAKLEDSAVYLCASSLVWPGTGQQYFGPGTRLTVT.

The chain links TRBV6-2 or TRBV6-3 to TRBJ1-5; D unresolved. The V gene lost 2 bases and the J gene lost 0 bases, with 8 bases spanning the gap. Germline V gene data show CDR1 as MNHEY and CDR2 as SVGEGT. This CDR3 has 15 residues. CDR3 protein: CASSYGPVSNQPQHF. In DNA, the CDR3 is TGTGCCAGCAGTTACGGGCCGGTTAGCAATCAGCCCCAGCATTTT.

This sequence joins TRBV27 and TRBJ1-5, with 11 bases identical to TRBD1. The CDR3 totals 16 residues. V shed 3 bases, J shed 9 bases, and the junction held 10 bases outside the gene matches. Germline V lookup: CDR1 MNHEY, CDR2 SMNVEV (reference sequence). The CDR3 DNA is TGTGCCAGCAGTTTGTCCGCGGGACAGGGGGGGACGCCCCAGCATTTT. Amino acid sequence: CASSLSAGQGGTPQHF.

V gene TRBV30 combines with J gene TRBJ1-3, with 8 bases fitting TRBD1. CDR1 GTSNPN and CDR2 SVGIG come from the germline V gene (reference sequence). This CDR3 has 13 amino acids. V was clipped by 3 bases and J by 4 bases; unmatched bases: 2. CDR3 in DNA: TGTGCCTGGAGCCGGGACAGGGGAAACACCATATATTTT. As protein: CAWSRDRGNTIYF.

This chain connects TRBV20-1 to TRBJ1-1, with a possible D match to TRBD1 (6 bases). Germline assignment: CDR1 DFQATT and CDR2 SNEGSKA (reference sequence). V dropped 3 bases and J dropped 1 base, with 12 bases sitting between them. This CDR3 is 14 amino acids long. DNA for the CDR3: TGCAGTGCTAGTCTTGTACAGGGGAACACTGAAGCTTTCTTT. Protein: CSASLVQGNTEAFF.

This rearrangement joins TRBV4-1 to TRBJ1-2, with D maybe TRBD1 (6 bases). Germline V gives CDR1 MGHRA, CDR2 YSYEKL. The CDR3 loop spans 15 amino acids. V was shortened by 4 bases and J by 4 bases, with 16 bases between the two germline ends. The CDR3 DNA reads as TGCGCCAGCAGCCCAGAAATAGTGGACAGCTATGGCTACACCTTC. Translation: CASSPEIVDSYGYTF.

The rearrangement links TRBV7-3 to TRBJ2-3, with D possibly matching TRBD2 (5 bases). Trimming removed 3 bases from V and 10 bases from J, with 11 bases in between. Looked up from germline, CDR1 is SGHTA and CDR2 is FQGTGA. The CDR3 totals 12 residues. The CDR3 protein is CASSLSGSAQYF. CDR3 nucleotides: TGTGCCAGCAGCTTGAGTGGGAGCGCGCAGTATTTT.

The V gene is TRBV18, the J gene TRBJ1-6; D ambiguous. Germline loops: CDR1 KGHSH, CDR2 LQKENI. Between the trimmed V and J ends, which lost 4 bases and 6 bases, there was a span of 13 bases. The CDR3 runs to 15 residues. The CDR3 sequence is CASSRGSHPNSPLHF. Here the CDR3 DNA reads TGTGCCAGCTCACGAGGGAGTCATCCTAATTCACCCCTCCACTTT. Drawing the rest from reference TRBV18 and TRBJ1-6, the complete variable domain is NAGVMQNPRHLVRRRGQEARLRCSPMKGHSHVYWYRQLPEEGLKFMVYLQKENIIDESGMPKERFSAEFPKEGPSILRIQQVVRGDSAAYFCASSRGSHPNSPLHFGNGTRLTVT.

The V gene is TRBV2, the J gene TRBJ1-2; D unclear. The CDR3 has 14 residues. Germline-derived CDR1 and CDR2 are SNHLY and FYNNEI. Trimming took off 8 bases at V and 3 bases at J, with 16 bases between the two ends. The CDR3 region has the DNA TGTGCCAGCCGAAACGCCGGGTCTTACTATGGCTACACCTTC. Encoded protein: CASRNAGSYYGYTF.

This clone was recorded many times. CDR3: CSAGSGTGSEPQHF. The CDR3 DNA follows: TGCAGCGCCGGATCCGGGACAGGGTCGGAGCCCCAGCATTTT. This chain connects TRBV29-1 to TRBJ1-5, with 9 bases aligning to TRBD1. This CDR3 spans 14 amino acids. Germline V gene lookup returns CDR1 SQVTM and CDR2 ANQGSEA. The V gene end was trimmed by 7 bases and the J gene end by 8 bases; junction bases not matched to a gene: 12.

The J gene is TRBJ1-3, the V gene TRBV6-5; D unclear. Germline loops: CDR1 MNHEY, CDR2 SVGAGI. V was clipped by 10 bases and J by 4 bases, with 14 bases between them. There are 13 residues in the CDR3. CDR3 sequence reads: CATGEIRGNTIYF. CDR3 bases: TGTGCCACCGGGGAAATTCGCGGAAACACCATATATTTT.

This clone has a single count. The gene calls are TRBV20-1 and TRBJ1-1; D not certain. V dropped 6 bases and J dropped 7 bases, with 12 bases sitting between them. Germline V gene lookup returns CDR1 DFQATT and CDR2 SNEGSKA (reference sequence). This CDR3 contains 11 residues. Here the CDR3 reads CSALSPGEAFF. CDR3 sequence (DNA): TGCAGTGCCCTGTCACCAGGTGAAGCTTTCTTT.

CDR3 loop: CASGTGESYEQYF. CDR3 bases: TGTGCCAGTGGGACAGGCGAATCCTACGAGCAGTACTTC. The V gene is TRBV6-5, the J gene TRBJ2-7; 8 bases are shared with TRBD1. The CDR3 contains 13 residues. Germline V gene data show CDR1 as MNHEY and CDR2 as SVGAGI. The trim removed 9 bases at V and 1 base at J, leaving 5 bases unmatched.

The chain recombines TRBV14 with TRBJ2-1; 9 bases match TRBD2. Germline CDR1 is SGHDN and CDR2 is FVKESK. The CDR3 extends over 17 amino acids. Losses at the gene ends were 4 bases for V and 5 bases for J; bases not matched to a gene: 12. The CDR3 protein is CASSPLWGSGGNNEQFF. The CDR3 DNA sequence: TGTGCCAGCAGCCCCCTGTGGGGTAGCGGGGGAAACAATGAGCAGTTCTTC.

The chain has TRBV9 and TRBJ2-1; D perhaps matches TRBD2 (6 bases). CDR3 length: 15 amino acids. Per the germline V gene, CDR1 is SGDLS and CDR2 is YYNGEE. V shed 0 bases and J shed 7 bases, with 14 bases lying between them. The CDR3 sequence is CASSVVGGMVNEQFF. In DNA form, the CDR3 reads TGTGCCAGCAGCGTAGTAGGCGGGATGGTGAATGAGCAGTTCTTC. Using reference TRBV9 and TRBJ2-1 for the parts outside the CDR3, the full variable domain is DSGVTQTPKHLITATGQRVTLRCSPRSGDLSVYWYQQSLDQGLQFLIQYYNGEERAKGNILERFSAQQFPDLHSELNLSSLELGDSALYFCASSVVGGMVNEQFFGPGTRLTVL.

J is TRBJ1-1 and V is TRBV10-3; 7 bases match TRBD1. The V gene's germline CDR1 is ENHRY and CDR2 SYGVKD. The CDR3 extends over 14 amino acids. V dropped 6 bases and J dropped 0; count of bases not matched to a gene: 4. In DNA, the CDR3 is TGTGCCATCAGAACGGGACAGCTGAACACTGAAGCTTTCTTT. Translated: CAIRTGQLNTEAFF.

This clone was seen just once. V is TRBV11-3 and J is TRBJ2-7; D is perhaps TRBD2 (5 bases). The germline V gene encodes CDR1 SGHNT and CDR2 YENEEA. The CDR3 extends over 12 amino acids. The V end was cut by 4 bases, the J end by 3 bases, with 7 bases between. In DNA form, the CDR3 reads TGTGCCAGCAGCTCGGGATTCTACGAGCAGTACTTC. It translates to CASSSGFYEQYF.